The clone carrying this T cell receptor beta chain has just a few counts. What it binds is unknown. PCR employed 60 Vbeta and 13 Jbeta primers. Libraries were prepared by immunoSEQ multiplex PCR; TCRdb keeps only in-frame clonotypes and omits some of them. Altogether some 200,000 clones are present, 76% being singletons, with the ten largest covering 0.63%. This CDR3 is built from 17 residues. V was clipped by 7 bases and J by 0 bases; unmatched bases: 12. Looked up from germline, CDR1 is SNHLY and CDR2 is FYNNEI. This sample stems from a study of cytomegalovirus exposure and HLA in healthy donors. Study-level findings and limits: Association of 16,951 TCR beta sequences with HLA alleles was found at 0.05 false discovery rate in a later analysis. The authors considered a cluster of highly shared sequence variants likely to be a sequencing artifact.

The chain recombines TRBV2 with TRBJ1-5; 7 nucleotides align to TRBD1. The sequenced material came from PBMCs. The sequence derives from a man aged 18-30 years in good health and CMV-seronegative. In DNA form, the CDR3 reads TGTGCCAGCATGGACAGGATAGGCAAATATAGCAATCAGCCCCAGCATTTT. Translating gives CASMDRIGKYSNQPQHF.